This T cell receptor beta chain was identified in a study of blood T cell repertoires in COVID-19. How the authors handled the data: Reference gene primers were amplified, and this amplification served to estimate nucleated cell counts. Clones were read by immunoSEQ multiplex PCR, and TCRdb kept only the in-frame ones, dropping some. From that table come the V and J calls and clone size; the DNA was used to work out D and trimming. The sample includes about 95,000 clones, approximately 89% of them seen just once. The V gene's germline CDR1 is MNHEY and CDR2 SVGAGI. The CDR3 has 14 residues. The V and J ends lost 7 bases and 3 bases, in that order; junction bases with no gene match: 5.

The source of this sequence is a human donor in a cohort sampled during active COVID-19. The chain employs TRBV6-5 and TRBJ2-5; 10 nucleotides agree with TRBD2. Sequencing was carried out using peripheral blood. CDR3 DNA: TGTGCCAGCACCCTACTAGCGGGGAAAGAGACCCAGTACTTC. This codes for CASTLLAGKETQYF.